Sequencing of this T cell receptor beta chain was carried out in a study of blood T cell repertoires in COVID-19. Study overall: Samples came from the United States, Italy and Spain, spanning acute and convalescent COVID-19.

Original processing methods: Amplification with reference gene primers provided the estimates of nucleated cell counts. TCRdb keeps only in-frame clones here, not all; method: immunoSEQ multiplex PCR. The V and J calls and the clone size are those of that table, but D and trimming were determined from the DNA. The table records over 250,000 clones, roughly 85% of them present only once. The CDR3 contains 15 residues. Losses at the gene ends were 6 bases for V and 4 bases for J; bases not matched to a gene: 6. Germline assignment: CDR1 MDHEN and CDR2 SYDVKM. The origin of this receptor is a woman in her 50s who had recovered from COVID-19. The chain employs TRBV28 and TRBJ2-4; 10 positions match TRBD2. Sequences were obtained from peripheral blood. The CDR3 region has the DNA TGTGCCAGCAGCCCCAGCGGGGGGGGAAAAAACATTCAGTACTTC. Its translation is CASSPSGGGKNIQYF.